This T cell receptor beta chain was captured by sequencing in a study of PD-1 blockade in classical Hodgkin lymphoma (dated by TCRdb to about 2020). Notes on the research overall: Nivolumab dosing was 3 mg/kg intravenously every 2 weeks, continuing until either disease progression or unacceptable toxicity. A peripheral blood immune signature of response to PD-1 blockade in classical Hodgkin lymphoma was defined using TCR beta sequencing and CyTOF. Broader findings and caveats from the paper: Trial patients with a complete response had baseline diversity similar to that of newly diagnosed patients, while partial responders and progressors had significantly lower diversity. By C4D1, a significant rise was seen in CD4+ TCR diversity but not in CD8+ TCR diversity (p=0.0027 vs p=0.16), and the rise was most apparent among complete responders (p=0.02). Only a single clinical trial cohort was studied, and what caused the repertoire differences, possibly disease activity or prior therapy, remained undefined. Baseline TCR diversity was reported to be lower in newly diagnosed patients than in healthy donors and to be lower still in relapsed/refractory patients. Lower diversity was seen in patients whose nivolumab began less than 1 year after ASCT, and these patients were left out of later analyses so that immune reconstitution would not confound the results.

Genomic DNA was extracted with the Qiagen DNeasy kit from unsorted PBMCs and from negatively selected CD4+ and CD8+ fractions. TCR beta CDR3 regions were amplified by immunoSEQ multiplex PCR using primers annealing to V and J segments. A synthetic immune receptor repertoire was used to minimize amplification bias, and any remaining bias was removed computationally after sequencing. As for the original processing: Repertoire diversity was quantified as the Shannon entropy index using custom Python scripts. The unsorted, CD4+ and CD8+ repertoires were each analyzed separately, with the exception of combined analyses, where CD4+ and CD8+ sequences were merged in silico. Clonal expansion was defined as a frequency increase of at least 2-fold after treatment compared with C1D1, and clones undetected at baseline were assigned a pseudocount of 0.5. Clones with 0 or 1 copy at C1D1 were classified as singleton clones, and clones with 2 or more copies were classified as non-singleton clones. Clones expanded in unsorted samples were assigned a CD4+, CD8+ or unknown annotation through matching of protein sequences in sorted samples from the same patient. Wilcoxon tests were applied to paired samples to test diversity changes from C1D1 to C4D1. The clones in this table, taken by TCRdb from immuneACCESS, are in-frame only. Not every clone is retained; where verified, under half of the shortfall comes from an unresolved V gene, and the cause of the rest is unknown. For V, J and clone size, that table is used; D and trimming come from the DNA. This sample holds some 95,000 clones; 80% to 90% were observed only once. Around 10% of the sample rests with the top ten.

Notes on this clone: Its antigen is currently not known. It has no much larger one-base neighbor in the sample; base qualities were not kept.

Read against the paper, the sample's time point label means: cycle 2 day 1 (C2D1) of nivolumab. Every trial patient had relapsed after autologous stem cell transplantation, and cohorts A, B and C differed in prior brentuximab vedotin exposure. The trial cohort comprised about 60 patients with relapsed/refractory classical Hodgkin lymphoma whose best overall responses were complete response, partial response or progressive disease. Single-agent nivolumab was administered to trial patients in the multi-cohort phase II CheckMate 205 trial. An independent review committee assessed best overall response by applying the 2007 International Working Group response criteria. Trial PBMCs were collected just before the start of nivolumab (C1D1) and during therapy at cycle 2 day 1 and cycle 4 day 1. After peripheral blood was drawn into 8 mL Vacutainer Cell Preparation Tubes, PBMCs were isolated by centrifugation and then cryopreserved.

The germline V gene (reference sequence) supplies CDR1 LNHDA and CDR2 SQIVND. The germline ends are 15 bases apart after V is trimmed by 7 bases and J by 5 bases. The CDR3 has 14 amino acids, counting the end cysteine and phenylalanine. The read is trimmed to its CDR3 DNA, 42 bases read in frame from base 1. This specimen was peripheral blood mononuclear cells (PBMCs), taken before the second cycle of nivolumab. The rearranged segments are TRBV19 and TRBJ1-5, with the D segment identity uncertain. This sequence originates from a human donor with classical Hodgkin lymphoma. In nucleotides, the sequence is TGTGCCAGTACCCTCTACTGGGGTGATCAGCCCCAGCATTTT. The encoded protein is CASTLYWGDQPQHF.